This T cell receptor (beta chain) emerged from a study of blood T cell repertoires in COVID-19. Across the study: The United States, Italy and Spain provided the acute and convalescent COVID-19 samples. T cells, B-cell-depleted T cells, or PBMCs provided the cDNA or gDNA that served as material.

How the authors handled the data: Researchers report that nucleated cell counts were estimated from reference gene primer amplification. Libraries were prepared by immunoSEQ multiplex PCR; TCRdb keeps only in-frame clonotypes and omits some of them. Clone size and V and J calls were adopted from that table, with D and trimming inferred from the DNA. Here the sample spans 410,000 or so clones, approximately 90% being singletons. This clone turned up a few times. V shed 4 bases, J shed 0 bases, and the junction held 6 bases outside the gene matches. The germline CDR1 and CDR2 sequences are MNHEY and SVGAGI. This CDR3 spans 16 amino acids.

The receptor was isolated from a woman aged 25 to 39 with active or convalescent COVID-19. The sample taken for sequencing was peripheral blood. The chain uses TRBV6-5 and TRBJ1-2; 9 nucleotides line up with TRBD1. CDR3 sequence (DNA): TGTGCCAGCAGTTTACAGGGGGCTACCCCTAACTATGGCTACACCTTC. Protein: CASSLQGATPNYGYTF.